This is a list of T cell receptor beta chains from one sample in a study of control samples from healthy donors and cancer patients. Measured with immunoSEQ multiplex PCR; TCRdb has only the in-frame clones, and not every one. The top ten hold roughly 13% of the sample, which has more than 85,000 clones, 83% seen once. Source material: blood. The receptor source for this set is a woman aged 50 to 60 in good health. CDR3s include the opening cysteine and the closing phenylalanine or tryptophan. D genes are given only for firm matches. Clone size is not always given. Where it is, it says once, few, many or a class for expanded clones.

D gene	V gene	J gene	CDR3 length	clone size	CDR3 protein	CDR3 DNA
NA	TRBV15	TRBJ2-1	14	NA	CATSIGGPSNEQFF	TGTGCCACCAGCATTGGGGGGCCCAGCAATGAGCAGTTCTTC
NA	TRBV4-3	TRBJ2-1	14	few	CASSSGLTYNEQFF	TGCGCCAGCAGTTCCGGACTGACCTACAATGAGCAGTTCTTC
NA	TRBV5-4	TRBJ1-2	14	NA	CASSLAGQNYGYTF	TGTGCCAGCAGCTTGGCGGGGCAGAACTATGGCTACACCTTC
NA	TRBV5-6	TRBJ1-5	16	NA	CASSLWRRSRNQPQHF	TGTGCCAGCAGCTTGTGGAGGCGTAGTCGGAATCAGCCCCAGCATTTT
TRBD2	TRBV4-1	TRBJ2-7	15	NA	CASSPEGTRSYEQYF	TGCGCCAGCAGCCCAGAAGGGACTAGGTCCTACGAGCAGTACTTC
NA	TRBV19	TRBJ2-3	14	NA	CASSADLRADTQYF	TGTGCCAGTAGTGCTGACCTCAGGGCAGATACGCAGTATTTT
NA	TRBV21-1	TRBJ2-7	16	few	CASSERPGQGTYEQYF	TGTGCCAGCAGCGAAAGACCGGGACAGGGAACCTACGAGCAGTACTTC
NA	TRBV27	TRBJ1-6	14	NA	CASTGQGSFSPLHF	TGTGCCAGCACGGGACAAGGTAGTTTTTCACCCCTCCACTTT
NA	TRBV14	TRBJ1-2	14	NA	CASSQDLLSYGYTF	TGTGCCAGCAGCCAAGATTTACTGAGCTATGGCTACACCTTC
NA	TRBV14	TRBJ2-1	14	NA	CASSQGDSYNEQFF	TGTGCCAGCAGCCAAGGCGACTCATACAATGAGCAGTTCTTC
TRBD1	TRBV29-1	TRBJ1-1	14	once	CSVGGTGMNTEAFF	TGCAGCGTTGGTGGGACAGGGATGAACACTGAAGCTTTCTTT
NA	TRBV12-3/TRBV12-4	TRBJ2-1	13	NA	CASSSSGTNEQFF	TGTGCCAGCAGTTCGAGTGGGACCAATGAGCAGTTCTTC
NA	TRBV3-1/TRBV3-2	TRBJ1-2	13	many	CASSQARLYGYTF	TGTGCCAGCAGCCAAGCTCGGCTTTATGGCTACACCTTC
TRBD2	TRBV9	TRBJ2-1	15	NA	CASSHAGGDDNEQFF	TGCGCCAGCAGCCACGCGGGGGGGGATGACAATGAGCAGTTCTTC
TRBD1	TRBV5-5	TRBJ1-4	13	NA	CASSRDRVEKLFF	TGTGCCAGCAGCCGAGACAGGGTTGAAAAACTGTTTTTT
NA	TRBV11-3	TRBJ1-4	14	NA	CASSFGRANEKLFF	TGTGCCAGCAGCTTTGGCAGGGCTAATGAAAAACTGTTTTTT
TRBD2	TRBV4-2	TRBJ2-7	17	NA	CASSQDRDSGEFYEQYF	TGTGCCAGCAGCCAAGATCGGGATAGCGGGGAGTTTTACGAGCAGTACTTC
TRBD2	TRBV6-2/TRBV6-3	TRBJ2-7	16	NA	CASSYSRLAGGGEQYF	TGTGCCAGCAGTTACTCGAGACTAGCGGGGGGAGGAGAGCAGTACTTC
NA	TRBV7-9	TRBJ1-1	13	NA	CASSPVSRTEAFF	TGTGCCAGCAGCCCCGTCAGTCGCACTGAAGCTTTCTTT
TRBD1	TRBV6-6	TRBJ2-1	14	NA	CASTGTGFLNEQFF	TGTGCCAGTACCGGGACAGGGTTTCTCAATGAGCAGTTCTTC
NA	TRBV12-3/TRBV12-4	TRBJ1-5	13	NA	CASGRERSQPQHF	TGTGCCAGCGGTAGGGAGCGCAGTCAGCCCCAGCATTTT
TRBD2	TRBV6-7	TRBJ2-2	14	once	CASSREGPTGELFF	TGTGCCAGCAGTCGGGAGGGCCCCACCGGGGAGCTGTTTTTT
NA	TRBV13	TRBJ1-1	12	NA	CASSLGVNEAFF	TGTGCCAGCAGCTTAGGAGTAAATGAAGCTTTCTTT
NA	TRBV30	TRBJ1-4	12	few	CASQGREEQLFF	TGTGCCTCCCAGGGACGAGAGGAGCAACTGTTTTTT
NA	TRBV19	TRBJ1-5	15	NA	CASSLNNNSNQPQHF	TGTGCCAGTAGCCTTAACAATAATAGCAATCAGCCCCAGCATTTT
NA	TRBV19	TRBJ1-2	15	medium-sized	CASSIARDRGYGYTF	TGTGCCAGTAGTATCGCCAGGGACCGAGGCTATGGCTACACCTTC
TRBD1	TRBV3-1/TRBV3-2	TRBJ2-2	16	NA	CASSLWGQGACGELFF	TGTGCCAGCAGCCTATGGGGGCAGGGGGCGTGCGGGGAGCTGTTTTTT
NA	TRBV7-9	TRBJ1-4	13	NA	CASSPLGAAKLFF	TGTGCCAGCAGCCCATTGGGGGCCGCAAAACTGTTTTTT
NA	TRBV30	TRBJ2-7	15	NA	CAWSGAQGTAYEQYF	TGTGCCTGGAGTGGGGCGCAGGGGACTGCCTACGAGCAGTACTTC
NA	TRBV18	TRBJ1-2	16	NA	CASSPLPTNLFYGYTF	TGTGCCAGCTCACCCCTCCCGACCAATCTCTTCTATGGCTACACCTTC
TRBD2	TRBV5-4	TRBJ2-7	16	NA	CASSAIRTSGSYEQYF	TGTGCCAGCAGCGCGATTCGGACTAGCGGGAGCTACGAGCAGTACTTC
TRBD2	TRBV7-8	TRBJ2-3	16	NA	CASSLRRGRVTDTQYF	TGTGCCAGCAGCCTCCGGAGAGGGAGGGTTACAGATACGCAGTATTTT
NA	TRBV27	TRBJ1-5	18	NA	CASSLISGSARGNQPQHF	TGTGCCAGCAGTTTAATTTCGGGTTCGGCTAGGGGCAATCAGCCCCAGCATTTT
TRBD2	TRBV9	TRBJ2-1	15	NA	CASSATGTSESEQFF	TGTGCCAGCAGCGCCACCGGGACTAGTGAAAGTGAGCAGTTCTTC
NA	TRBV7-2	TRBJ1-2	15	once	CASSFGTESNYGYTF	TGTGCCAGCAGCTTCGGGACGGAAAGTAACTATGGCTACACCTTC
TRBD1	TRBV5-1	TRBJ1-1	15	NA	CASSLTGALNTEAFF	TGCGCCAGCAGCTTGACAGGGGCCCTGAACACTGAAGCTTTCTTT
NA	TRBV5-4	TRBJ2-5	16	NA	CASSSIVTLGQETQYF	TGTGCCAGCAGCTCTATCGTGACTCTGGGCCAAGAGACCCAGTACTTC
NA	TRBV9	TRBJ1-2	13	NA	CASSEPGGQGYTF	TGTGCCAGCAGCGAACCCGGGGGCCAAGGCTACACCTTC
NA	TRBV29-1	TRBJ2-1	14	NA	CSVPNLDSVNEQFF	TGCAGCGTCCCGAACTTGGACAGTGTCAATGAGCAGTTCTTC
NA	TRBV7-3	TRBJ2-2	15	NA	CASSLNHVSAGELFF	TGTGCCAGCAGCTTAAATCACGTTTCGGCCGGGGAGCTGTTTTTT
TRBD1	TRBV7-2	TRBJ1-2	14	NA	CASSRQGGSYGYTF	TGTGCCAGCAGTAGACAGGGGGGAAGCTATGGCTACACCTTC
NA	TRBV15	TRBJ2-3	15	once	CATSRAIRPGDTQYF	TGTGCCACCAGCAGAGCCATCCGGCCGGGCGATACGCAGTATTTT
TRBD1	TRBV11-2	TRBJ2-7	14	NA	CASSLVGQGDEQYF	TGTGCCAGCAGCTTAGTGGGACAGGGTGATGAGCAGTACTTC
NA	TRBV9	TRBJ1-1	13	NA	CASSVETNTEAFF	TGTGCCAGCAGCGTAGAGACGAACACTGAAGCTTTCTTT
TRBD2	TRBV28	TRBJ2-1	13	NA	CASRSGALNEQFF	TGTGCCAGCAGGAGCGGGGCCCTCAATGAGCAGTTCTTC
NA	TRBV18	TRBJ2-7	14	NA	CASSPGGAAYEQYF	TGTGCCAGCTCACCCGGGGGCGCCGCCTACGAGCAGTACTTC
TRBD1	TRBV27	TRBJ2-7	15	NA	CASSRDRDSSYEQYF	TGTGCCAGCAGTCGCGACAGGGATTCCTCCTACGAGCAGTACTTC
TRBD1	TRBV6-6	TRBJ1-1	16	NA	CASRNLGQGASYEAFF	TGTGCCAGCAGGAATTTAGGACAGGGGGCCTCCTATGAAGCTTTCTTT
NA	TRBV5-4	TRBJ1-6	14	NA	CASSLGGGDSPLHF	TGTGCCAGCAGCTTGGGGGGAGGAGATTCACCCCTCCACTTT
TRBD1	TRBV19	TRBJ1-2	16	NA	CASSTGTGWANYGYTF	TGTGCCAGTAGTACGGGGACAGGGTGGGCTAACTATGGCTACACCTTC
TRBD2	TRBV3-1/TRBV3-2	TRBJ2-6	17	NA	CASSQVTGGSGANVLTF	TGTGCCAGCAGCCAAGTAACGGGAGGCAGTGGGGCCAACGTCCTGACTTTC